This T cell receptor (beta chain) was profiled in a study of blood T cell repertoires in COVID-19. Looking at the study overall: Italy, Spain and the United States were the sources of the convalescent and acute COVID-19 samples. The cDNA or gDNA used as material had been derived from T cells, B-cell-depleted T cells, or PBMCs.

V lost 5 bases, J lost 12 bases, and 10 bases stayed unmatched. Germline V gene sequence: CDR1 MDHEN, CDR2 SYDVKM. The CDR3 is 12 residues long. Original processing methods: Reference gene primer amplification gave estimated nucleated cell counts. TCRdb's copy holds only in-frame clones and misses some; the assay was immunoSEQ multiplex PCR. V and J calls and clone size follow that table, whereas D and trimming were derived from the DNA. The table includes some 280,000 clones, 75% to 90% detected once. This receptor was taken from an older woman with acute or convalescent COVID-19. The chain uses TRBV28 and TRBJ2-7, with 7 bases matching TRBD1. Input material: peripheral blood. This CDR3 is CASSRTGLGGYF. The DNA of the CDR3 is TGTGCCAGCAGTCGGACAGGCCTAGGGGGGTACTTC.